The source of this T cell receptor (beta chain) is a study of T cells in Graves' hyperthyroidism and ophthalmopathy (dated by TCRdb to between 2018 and 2020). Turning to the overall study: Peripheral blood was collected at initial diagnosis, before any treatment. TCR V-J signatures able to tell the groups apart were searched for in a discovery cohort of some 97 patients, of whom 40 to 45 had Graves' ophthalmopathy and 55 to 65 had stable Graves' hyperthyroidism. Whether ophthalmopathy could be predicted prospectively was tested in an independent validation cohort made up of under 20 hyperthyroidism patients plus 17 patients who later progressed to ophthalmopathy. For training and testing, the 95 to 100 patients in the discovery cohort were randomly divided in a 7:3 ratio. In more than five Graves' hyperthyroidism patients, the study also compared T-cell repertoires from thyroid tissue with T-cell repertoires from blood. After blood sampling, hyperthyroidism patients were treated with methimazole at a starting dose of 30 mg daily, and ophthalmopathy patients were treated with high-dose intravenous methylprednisolone. TCR Vbeta CDR3 sequencing of 120 to 150 peripheral blood samples (approximately 44 ophthalmopathy, 75 hyperthyroidism and roughly 17 progressor patients) is reported in the paper.

The trim is 6 bases for V and 7 bases for J, with a gap of 10 bases between the germline ends. CDR1 and CDR2 are drawn from the germline V gene: MDHEN, SYDVKM. The CDR3 has 12 amino acids, counting the end cysteine and phenylalanine. Only the CDR3 region is kept as DNA, spanning 36 bases read in frame from base 1. Ophthalmopathy patients had moderately to severely active disease, Clinical Activity Score of at least 3, NOSPECS grade of at least 4, and duration under 3 months. Exclusion was applied to patients with uncontrolled infections, other autoimmune diseases, pregnancy or lactation. Clinical symptoms, serum thyroxine and TRAb, thyroid ultrasound, and orbital computed tomography formed the basis for the diagnoses. Ficoll-Paque density gradient centrifugation was used to isolate PBMCs from around 10 ml of fresh peripheral blood. Total RNA was extracted using Trizol reagent, and RNA quality was assessed on an Agilent 2100 Bioanalyzer.

On the study overall, not on this receptor specifically: Most expanded thyroid clonotypes (frequency above 0.001) were also detected in blood, a finding suggesting that blood repertoires may reflect thyroid immune responses. A model built on a 13 V-J signature distinguished ophthalmopathy from stable hyperthyroidism, reaching roughly 88% sensitivity and around 82% specificity in cross-validation and 80%/75% in testing. No statistical method was used to fix the sample size in advance, and group allocation was not hidden from the investigators. During validation, the model predicted progression to ophthalmopathy a median of around 6 months ahead of onset, with around 70% sensitivity and roughly 75% specificity.

TCR beta CDR3 regions were amplified from RNA transcripts. The TCR CDR3 was subjected to a first round of RT-PCR using the HTBI primer set and the Qiagen OneStep RT-PCR kit. The libraries were constructed in a second round of multiplex PCR and then size-selected and purified. Paired-end sequencing of the libraries was performed with 100 bp reads on an Illumina HiSeq2000. In the source study's methods: SOAPnuke was used to process the raw data, with reads discarded if the reads contained adapters or uncalled bases, had a mean Phred below 15, or lacked an exact constant-primer or identifier match. COPE v1.2.5 was used to merge the high-quality paired reads, and each unique nucleotide sequence was defined as a clonotype. MiTCR v1.1 was used to align clonotypes to the IMGT TRBV, TRBD and TRBJ reference segments. Analysis was restricted to V-J combinations with a frequency above 0.0001, which covered 98% to 99.2% of repertoires. A TCS score was defined as the ratio of F50 (clonal expansion) to E x V (chaos), with BLOSUM62-based TCRdist applied between CDR3 peptides within each V-J. Welch's t-statistics and random forest reduced 500 to 650 V-J features to roughly 13, which were used in a naive Bayes classifier (R e1071). Through fastp at Q25 and MiXCR, TCRdb rebuilt clones from the public reads, retaining in-frame beta chains. Every entry covers one CDR3 protein and lists the most common genes and DNA from its rows. TCRdb's processing, not the study's, gives the V and J calls here. The sample records 360,000 or so distinct CDR3 sequences, 15% to 20% of which are singletons. Of the sample, 15% to 17% falls within the top ten clones.

There are many counts of this clonotype. Its antigen remains undetermined. The record has no base qualities; no much larger clone is one base away. Recombination joined TRBV28 with TRBJ2-4; the D match is possibly TRBD1 or TRBD2, with 6 bases aligned in each. The sequence was collected from a woman aged 40 to 55 with Graves' ophthalmopathy. Sequenced: blood. The DNA reads TGTGCCAGCAGCCCCGGGGGCAACATTCAGTACTTC. Its product reads: CASSPGGNIQYF.